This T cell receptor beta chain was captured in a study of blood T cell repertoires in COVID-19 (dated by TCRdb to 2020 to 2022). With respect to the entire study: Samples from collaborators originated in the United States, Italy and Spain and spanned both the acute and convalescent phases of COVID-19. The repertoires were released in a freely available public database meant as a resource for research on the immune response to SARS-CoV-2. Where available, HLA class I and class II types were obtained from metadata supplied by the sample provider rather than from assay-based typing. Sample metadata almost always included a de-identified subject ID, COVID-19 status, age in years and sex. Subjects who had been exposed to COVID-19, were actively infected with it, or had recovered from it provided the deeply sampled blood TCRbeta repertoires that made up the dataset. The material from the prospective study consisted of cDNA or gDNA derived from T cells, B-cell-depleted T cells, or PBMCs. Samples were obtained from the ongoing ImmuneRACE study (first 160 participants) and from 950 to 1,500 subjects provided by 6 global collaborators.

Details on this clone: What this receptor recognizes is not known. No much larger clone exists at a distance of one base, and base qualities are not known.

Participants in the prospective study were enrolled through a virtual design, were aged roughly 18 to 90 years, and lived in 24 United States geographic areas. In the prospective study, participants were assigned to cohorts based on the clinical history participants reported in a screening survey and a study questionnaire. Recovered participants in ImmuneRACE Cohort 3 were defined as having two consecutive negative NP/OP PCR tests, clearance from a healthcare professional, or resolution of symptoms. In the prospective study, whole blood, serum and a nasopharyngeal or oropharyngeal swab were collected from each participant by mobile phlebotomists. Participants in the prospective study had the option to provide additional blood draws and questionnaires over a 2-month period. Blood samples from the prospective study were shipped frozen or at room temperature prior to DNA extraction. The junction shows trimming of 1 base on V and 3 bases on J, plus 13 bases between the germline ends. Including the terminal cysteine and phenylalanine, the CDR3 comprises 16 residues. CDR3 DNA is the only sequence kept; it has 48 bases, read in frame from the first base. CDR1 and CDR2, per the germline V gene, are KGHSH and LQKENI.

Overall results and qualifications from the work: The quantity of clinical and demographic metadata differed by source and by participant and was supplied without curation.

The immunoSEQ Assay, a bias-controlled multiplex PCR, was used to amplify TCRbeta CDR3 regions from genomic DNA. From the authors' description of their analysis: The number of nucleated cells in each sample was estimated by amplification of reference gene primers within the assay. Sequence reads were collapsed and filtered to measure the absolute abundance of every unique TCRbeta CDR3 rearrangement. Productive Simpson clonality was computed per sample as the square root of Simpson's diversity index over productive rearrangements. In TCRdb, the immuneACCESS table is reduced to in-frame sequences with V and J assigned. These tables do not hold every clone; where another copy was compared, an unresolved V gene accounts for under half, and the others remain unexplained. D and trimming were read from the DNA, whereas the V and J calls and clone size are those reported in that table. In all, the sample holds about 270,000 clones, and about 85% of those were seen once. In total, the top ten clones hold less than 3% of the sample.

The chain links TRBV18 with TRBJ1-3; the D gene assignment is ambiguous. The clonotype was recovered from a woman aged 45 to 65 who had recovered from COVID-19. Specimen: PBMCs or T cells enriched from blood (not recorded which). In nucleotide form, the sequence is TGTGCCAGCTCACCACTTGGCCAATCCGATGGAAACACCATATATTTT. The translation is CASSPLGQSDGNTIYF.